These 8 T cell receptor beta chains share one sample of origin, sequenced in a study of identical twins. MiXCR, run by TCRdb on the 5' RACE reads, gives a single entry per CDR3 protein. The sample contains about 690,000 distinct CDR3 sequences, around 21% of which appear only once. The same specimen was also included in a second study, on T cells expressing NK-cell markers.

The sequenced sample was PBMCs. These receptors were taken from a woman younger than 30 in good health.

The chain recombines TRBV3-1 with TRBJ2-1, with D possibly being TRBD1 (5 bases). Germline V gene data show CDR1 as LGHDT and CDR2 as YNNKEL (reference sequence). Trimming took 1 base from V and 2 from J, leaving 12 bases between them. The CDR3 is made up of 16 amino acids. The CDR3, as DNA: TGTGCCAGCAGCCAAGGGTCAGGGAAGACCTACAATGAGCAGTTCTTC. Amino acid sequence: CASSQGSGKTYNEQFF.

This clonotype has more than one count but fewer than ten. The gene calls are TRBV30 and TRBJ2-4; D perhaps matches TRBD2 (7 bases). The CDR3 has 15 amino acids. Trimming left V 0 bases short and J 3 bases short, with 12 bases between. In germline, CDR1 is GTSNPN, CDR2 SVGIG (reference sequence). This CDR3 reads CAWSVGGEGKNIQYF. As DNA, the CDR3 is TGTGCCTGGAGTGTAGGGGGGGAGGGCAAAAACATTCAGTACTTC.

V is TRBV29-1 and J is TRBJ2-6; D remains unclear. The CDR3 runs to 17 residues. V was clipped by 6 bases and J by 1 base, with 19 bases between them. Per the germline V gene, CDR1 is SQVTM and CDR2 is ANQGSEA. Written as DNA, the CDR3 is TGCAGCGTCTCGACTCTCCGAATGGGGTCTGGGGCCAACGTCCTGACTTTC. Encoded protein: CSVSTLRMGSGANVLTF.

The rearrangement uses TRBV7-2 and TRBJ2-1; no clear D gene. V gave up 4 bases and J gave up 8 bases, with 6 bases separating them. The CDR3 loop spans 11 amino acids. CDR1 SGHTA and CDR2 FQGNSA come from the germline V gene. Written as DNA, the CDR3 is TGTGCCAGCAGCTCATGGGATGAGCAGTTCTTC. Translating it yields CASSSWDEQFF.

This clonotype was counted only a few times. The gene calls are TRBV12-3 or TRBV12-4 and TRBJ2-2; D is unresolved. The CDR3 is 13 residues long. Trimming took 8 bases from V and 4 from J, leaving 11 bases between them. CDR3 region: CASLLRRTGELFF. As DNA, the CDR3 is TGTGCCAGCCTCTTGAGGCGCACCGGGGAGCTGTTTTTT.

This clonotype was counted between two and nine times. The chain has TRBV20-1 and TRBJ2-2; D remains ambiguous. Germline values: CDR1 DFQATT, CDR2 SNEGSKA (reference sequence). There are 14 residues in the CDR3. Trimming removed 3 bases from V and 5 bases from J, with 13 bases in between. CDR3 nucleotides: TGCAGTGCTAGTGACTCCCGGAGAACCGGGGAGCTGTTTTTT. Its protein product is CSASDSRRTGELFF.

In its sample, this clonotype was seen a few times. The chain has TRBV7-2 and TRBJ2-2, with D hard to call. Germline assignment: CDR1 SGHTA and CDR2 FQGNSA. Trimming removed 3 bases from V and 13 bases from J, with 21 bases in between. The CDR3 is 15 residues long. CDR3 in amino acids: CASSFRWSSSLRLFF. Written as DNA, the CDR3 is TGTGCCAGCAGCTTCCGCTGGTCATCTTCCCTACGGCTGTTTTTT.

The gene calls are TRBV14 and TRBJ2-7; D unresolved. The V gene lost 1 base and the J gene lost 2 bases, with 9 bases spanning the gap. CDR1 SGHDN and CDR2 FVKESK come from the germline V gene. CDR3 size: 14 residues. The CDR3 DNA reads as TGTGCCAGCAGCCAAGTCGTTGGAGCCTACGAGCAGTACTTC. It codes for CASSQVVGAYEQYF.